Sequencing of this TCR beta chain was carried out in a study of spatial heterogeneity in lung cancer. The trim removed 7 bases at V and 5 bases at J, leaving 12 bases unmatched. The CDR3 is made up of 14 amino acids. Per the germline V gene, CDR1 is SQVTM and CDR2 is ANQGSEA. As to time point: sample taken at primary tumor resection. Whole RNA obtained from tumor, nontumor lung or frozen PBMC underwent sequencing without sorting. Samples were donated by 72 untreated early-stage non-small cell lung cancer patients. By its share, this clonotype is medium-sized. This beta chain is a stray sequence in a library constructed for alpha chains; its clone size is not meaningful. The presence of a unique molecular identifier marked each TCR cDNA molecule. TCRdb used MiXCR to reprocess the 5' RACE reads, holding one entry per CDR3 protein. The data show 8,500 to 14,000 distinct CDR3 sequences, 3% to 4.5% seen once.

The chain uses TRBV29-1 and TRBJ2-7; 9 nucleotides match TRBD1. Sequenced here: normal lung tissue next to the tumor, sampled at surgery. The sequence was collected from a male donor with early-stage non-small cell lung cancer. The CDR3 spells CSAEGGQGTNEQYF. CDR3 sequence (DNA): TGCAGCGCCGAGGGGGGACAGGGAACAAACGAGCAGTACTTC.